Below are 30 T cell receptor beta chains sequenced from a single sample in a study of technical replicates of blood from several donors. The assay was immunoSEQ multiplex PCR, and TCRdb's table has in-frame clones only and misses some. Of about 68,000 clones in the sample, under 98% were seen once. The specimen sequenced was T cells isolated from PBMCs. Every receptor here comes from a human donor in good health.

This rearrangement joins TRBV5-4 to TRBJ1-1; D not certain. This CDR3 region has 12 residues. Between the trimmed V and J ends, which lost 2 bases and 5 bases, there was a span of 7 bases. The germline CDR1 and CDR2 sequences are SGHNT and YYREEE (reference sequence). CDR3 protein: CASSLGRTEAFF. Written as DNA, the CDR3 is TGTGCCAGCAGCTTAGGGAGAACTGAAGCTTTCTTT.

The chain is built from TRBV11-2 and TRBJ2-5, with D hard to call. Trimming left V 5 bases short and J 6 bases short, with 13 bases between. The CDR3 loop spans 13 amino acids. The germline V gene has CDR1 SGHAT and CDR2 FQNNGV. CDR3 nucleotide sequence: TGTGCCAGCAGCCGTTTCGCGGAGAAGACCCAGTACTTC. Its protein product is CASSRFAEKTQYF.

The chain has TRBV13 and TRBJ1-5; 7 nucleotides agree with TRBD1. The CDR3 sequence is 13 residues long. V was clipped by 2 bases and J by 6 bases; unmatched bases: 1. CDR1 is PRHDT and CDR2 is FYEKMQ in the germline V gene (reference sequence). The CDR3 region has the DNA TGTGCCAGCAGCTTACAGGGGGGTCAGCCCCAGCATTTT. As protein: CASSLQGGQPQHF.

The rearrangement uses TRBV30 and TRBJ2-1; 9 bases match TRBD2. Germline V lookup: CDR1 GTSNPN, CDR2 SVGIG (reference sequence). The CDR3 loop spans 13 amino acids. The ends lost 4 bases at V and 10 bases at J; junction bases unmatched: 8. The DNA for the CDR3 is TGTGCCTGGAACAGCGGGAGGTCGCAGGAGCAGTTCTTC. Its protein is CAWNSGRSQEQFF.

V usage is TRBV25-1 and J usage is TRBJ1-3; TRBD1 might be the D (5 bases). Trimming cost V 2 bases and J 0 bases, with 5 bases left between them. Germline values: CDR1 MGHDK, CDR2 SYGVNS. The CDR3 is 14 residues long. The CDR3 loop is CASSEQGSGNTIYF. Here the CDR3 DNA reads TGTGCCAGCAGTGAACAGGGCTCTGGAAACACCATATATTTT.

V usage is TRBV25-1 and J usage is TRBJ2-3, with 10 bases matching TRBD2. J was trimmed by 6 bases and V by 1 base; bases with no gene match: 10. The CDR3 loop spans 17 amino acids. Germline V gene data show CDR1 as MGHDK and CDR2 as SYGVNS. Written as DNA, the CDR3 is TGTGCCAGCAGTGAATTTTTCCTAGCGGGAGATGCTGATACGCAGTATTTT. Its translation is CASSEFFLAGDADTQYF.

The chain combines TRBV7-9 with TRBJ2-1; D call uncertain. Germline V gene lookup returns CDR1 SEHNR and CDR2 FQNEAQ (reference sequence). The germline V and J ends were trimmed by 0 bases and 2 bases, with 11 bases remaining between them. CDR3 length equals 16 residues. CDR3 residues: CASSLAQVKPYNEQFF. The CDR3 DNA reads as TGTGCCAGCAGCTTAGCCCAGGTTAAGCCCTACAATGAGCAGTTCTTC. The variable domain in full, completed from reference TRBV7-9 and TRBJ2-1, reads DTGVSQNPRHKITKRGQNVTFRCDPISEHNRLYWYRQTLGQGPEFLTYFQNEAQLEKSRLLSDRFSAERPKGSFSTLEIQRTEQGDSAMYLCASSLAQVKPYNEQFFGPGTRLTVL.

The chain couples TRBV6-5 to TRBJ2-1; D possibly corresponds to TRBD2 (6 bases). Germline CDR1 MNHEY, CDR2 SVGAGI. The ends were cut back, 7 bases at V and 4 bases at J, with 14 bases in the middle. The CDR3 spans 14 residues. The CDR3 DNA is TGTGCCAGCAAGTGGGGAGGAGAGTACAATGAGCAGTTCTTC. It specifies CASKWGGEYNEQFF.

The chain carries TRBV7-2 and TRBJ2-7; tentatively, D is TRBD1 (6 bases). Germline CDR1 is SGHTA and CDR2 is FQGNSA. Trimming took off 5 bases at V and 4 bases at J, with 18 bases between the two ends. CDR3 length: 15 residues. CDR3 amino acids: CASSTGHTQGYEQYF. The CDR3 DNA follows: TGTGCCAGCAGCACGGGACACACTCAGGGGTACGAGCAGTACTTC.

The chain recombines TRBV27 with TRBJ1-1, with D uncertain. Germline values: CDR1 MNHEY, CDR2 SMNVEV (reference sequence). This CDR3 has 14 amino acids. V shed 1 base and J shed 2 bases, with 8 bases lying between them. The CDR3 spells CASSLFHRNTEAFF. Written as DNA, the CDR3 is TGTGCCAGCAGTTTATTTCATAGAAACACTGAAGCTTTCTTT.

The gene calls are TRBV4-3 and TRBJ1-1; possibly TRBD1 for D (5 bases). Trimming pared 0 bases from V and 5 bases from J, leaving 16 bases between. This CDR3 has 16 amino acids. Germline V gives CDR1 LGHNA, CDR2 YSLEER. The CDR3 loop is CASSQEITGKSTEAFF. DNA of the CDR3: TGCGCCAGCAGCCAAGAGATAACAGGTAAAAGTACTGAAGCTTTCTTT.

In the case of this clone: The junction shows a germline mismatch at one end, possibly a read error. The chain recombines TRBV7-7 with TRBJ2-7, with D hard to call. Germline V gives CDR1 SSHAT, CDR2 FNYEAQ (reference sequence). This CDR3 has 13 residues. DNA for the CDR3: TGTGCTAGCAGCTTAGAGATGAGCTACGAGCAGTACTTC. It codes for CASSLEMSYEQYF.

The chain is built from TRBV6-5 and TRBJ2-7; the D gene is possibly TRBD2 (5 bases). The CDR3 consists of 13 residues. CDR1 MNHEY and CDR2 SVGAGI come from the germline V gene. The V gene lost 2 bases and the J gene lost 3 bases, with 8 bases spanning the gap. CDR3 loop: CASSYTSGYEQYF. For the CDR3, the DNA is TGTGCCAGCAGTTACACCAGCGGCTACGAGCAGTACTTC.

The rearrangement joins TRBV27 to TRBJ1-2, with D possibly being TRBD1 (5 bases). Germline CDR1 is MNHEY and CDR2 is SMNVEV (reference sequence). The CDR3 consists of 13 residues. The V end was cut by 5 bases, the J end by 1 base, with 8 bases between. The chain's CDR3 is CASSGGDNYGYTF. CDR3 in DNA: TGTGCCAGCAGTGGAGGGGATAACTATGGCTACACCTTC.

V gene TRBV7-3 combines with J gene TRBJ1-1; 7 nucleotides agree with TRBD1. This CDR3 contains 15 residues. With 5 bases clipped from V and 1 base from J, the junction kept 7 bases outside the gene matches. Per germline, CDR1 SGHTA and CDR2 FQGTGA. The CDR3 nucleotides read TGTGCCAGCAGCACTTCACAGGGGCCGAACACTGAAGCTTTCTTT. It encodes CASSTSQGPNTEAFF.

The rearrangement uses TRBV4-3 and TRBJ1-5, with D hard to call. The V end was cut by 0 bases, the J end by 3 bases, with 15 bases between. The CDR3 covers 17 residues. The germline gives CDR1 LGHNA, CDR2 YSLEER. The CDR3 is CASSQDRGMGSNQPQHF. CDR3 coding DNA: TGCGCCAGCAGCCAAGATAGAGGGATGGGGTCCAATCAGCCCCAGCATTTT.

This sequence joins TRBV11-2 and TRBJ1-1; a possible D gene is TRBD1 (6 bases). This CDR3 has 16 residues. Germline V lookup: CDR1 SGHAT, CDR2 FQNNGV. Trimming cost V 2 bases and J 1 base, with 14 bases left between them. The CDR3 protein is CASSLIKQGRNTEAFF. CDR3 nucleotides: TGTGCCAGCAGCTTAATAAAGCAGGGGCGGAACACTGAAGCTTTCTTT. The full variable domain, rest sourced from reference TRBV11-2 and TRBJ1-1, is EAGVAQSPRYKIIEKRQSVAFWCNPISGHATLYWYQQILGQGPKLLIQFQNNGVVDDSQLPKDRFSAERLKGVDSTLKIQPAKLEDSAVYLCASSLIKQGRNTEAFFGQGTRLTVV.

The chain recombines TRBV12-5 with TRBJ2-5, with 8 bases that match TRBD2. This CDR3 is 14 amino acids long. The V and J ends lost 1 base and 5 bases, in that order; junction bases with no gene match: 3. CDR1 and CDR2 (germline): LGHNT, FRNRAP. Here the CDR3 reads CASGLAGGSETQYF. DNA for the CDR3: TGTGCTAGTGGTTTGGCGGGAGGGTCGGAGACCCAGTACTTC.

The chain combines TRBV5-6 with TRBJ2-2, with D unclear. V was shortened by 1 base and J by 1 base, with 5 bases between the two germline ends. Germline CDR1 and CDR2: SGHDT and YYEEEE. CDR3 length equals 14 residues. The CDR3 here is CASSLIQNTGELFF. DNA of the CDR3: TGTGCCAGCAGCTTGATACAGAACACCGGGGAGCTGTTTTTT.

The V gene is TRBV28, the J gene TRBJ1-3; TRBD1 might be the D (6 bases). The germline gives CDR1 MDHEN, CDR2 SYDVKM. The V end was cut by 11 bases, the J end by 4 bases, with 12 bases between. The CDR3 runs to 12 residues. The CDR3 bases are TGTGCCGGAACAGGGCGCGGAAACACCATATATTTT. Its protein is CAGTGRGNTIYF.

This chain links TRBV7-9 with TRBJ2-1, with a tentative D call TRBD2 (5 bases). The CDR3 has 15 amino acids. The germline V gene encodes CDR1 SEHNR and CDR2 FQNEAQ (reference sequence). With 5 bases removed from V and 5 bases from J, the gap between germline ends came to 16 bases. This CDR3 is CASSPSWQRDNEQFF. The DNA of the CDR3 is TGTGCCAGCAGCCCTAGCTGGCAAAGGGACAATGAGCAGTTCTTC.

The chain uses TRBV27 and TRBJ2-5, with 11 bases aligning to TRBD2. J was trimmed by 1 base and V by 8 bases; bases with no gene match: 9. The CDR3 loop spans 16 amino acids. Germline values: CDR1 MNHEY, CDR2 SMNVEV (reference sequence). This chain's CDR3 is CASGPLAGGLQETQYF. CDR3 in DNA: TGTGCCAGCGGTCCCCTAGCGGGAGGCCTCCAAGAGACCCAGTACTTC.

The J gene is TRBJ2-1, the V gene TRBV9; no clear D. Trimming removed 4 bases at V and 5 bases at J, with 19 bases between. The CDR3 is 16 residues long. Germline V gives CDR1 SGDLS, CDR2 YYNGEE. In DNA form, the CDR3 reads TGTGCCAGCAGCACCCGTAGTCCCCTCTTGAACAATGAGCAGTTCTTC. Its translation is CASSTRSPLLNNEQFF.

The genes are TRBV28 and TRBJ2-5, with TRBD2 identical over 7 bases. The CDR3 consists of 17 residues. J was trimmed by 1 base and V by 3 bases; bases with no gene match: 11. Germline CDR1 MDHEN, CDR2 SYDVKM. The CDR3 sequence: CASSFTYSGGLQETQYF. DNA of the CDR3: TGTGCCAGCAGTTTTACCTATTCGGGGGGTCTCCAAGAGACCCAGTACTTC. Looking up the rest from reference TRBV28 and TRBJ2-5 gives the full variable domain: DVKVTQSSRYLVKRTGEKVFLECVQDMDHENMFWYRQDPGLGLRLIYFSYDVKMKEKGDIPEGYSVSREKKERFSLILESASTNQTSMYLCASSFTYSGGLQETQYFGPGTRLLVL.

The sample holds one count of this clone. The chain has TRBV10-2 and TRBJ2-7, with D perhaps TRBD2 (7 bases). The germline gives CDR1 WSHSY, CDR2 SAAADI. Trimming took 3 bases from V and 3 from J, leaving 9 bases between them. The CDR3 consists of 13 residues. The chain's CDR3 is CASSEGGVYEQYF. CDR3 sequence (DNA): TGCGCCAGCAGTGAAGGGGGGGTCTACGAGCAGTACTTC.

J is TRBJ2-2 and V is TRBV9; the D gene is possibly TRBD2 (6 bases). The V gene's germline CDR1 is SGDLS and CDR2 YYNGEE. V shed 2 bases and J shed 1 base, with 15 bases lying between them. The CDR3 contains 17 residues. The CDR3 protein is CASSVRGEVWNTGELFF. CDR3 sequence (DNA): TGTGCCAGCAGCGTTCGAGGGGAGGTATGGAACACCGGGGAGCTGTTTTTT.

The chain joins TRBV29-1 to TRBJ2-7; 7 bases map to TRBD2. The CDR3 sequence is 14 residues long. Germline loops: CDR1 SQVTM, CDR2 ANQGSEA. The V gene end was trimmed by 0 bases and the J gene end by 1 base; junction bases not matched to a gene: 3. The CDR3 nucleotides are TGCAGCGTTGAAGATGGGGAGGGATCCTACGAGCAGTACTTC. Translation gives CSVEDGEGSYEQYF.

The CDR3, as DNA: TGTGCCAGCAGTATTGGGGGGTTCTACGAGCAGTACTTC. It codes for CASSIGGFYEQYF. The V gene is TRBV11-2, the J gene TRBJ2-7; D perhaps matches TRBD2 (6 bases). The germline CDR1 and CDR2 sequences are SGHAT and FQNNGV. V was cut by 6 bases and J by 3 bases, with 12 bases left in between. The CDR3 sequence is 13 residues long.

This chain links TRBV30 with TRBJ2-7; no clear D. The CDR3 loop spans 12 amino acids. CDR1 and CDR2 from the germline V gene are GTSNPN and SVGIG (reference sequence). V was trimmed by 2 bases and J by 6 bases, leaving 11 bases between them. The CDR3 region is CAWSTPGAEQYF. The CDR3, as DNA: TGTGCCTGGAGTACCCCGGGTGCCGAGCAGTACTTC.

This clone was detected only once. The chain carries TRBV12-5 and TRBJ2-3, with 9 positions matching TRBD2. The CDR3 loop spans 15 amino acids. The trim removed 3 bases at V and 3 bases at J, leaving 4 bases unmatched. Germline CDR1 is LGHNT and CDR2 is FRNRAP. CDR3 protein: CASGLTSGLTDTQYF. The CDR3 DNA reads TGTGCTAGTGGTTTAACTAGCGGGTTAACAGATACGCAGTATTTT.